The rows below give T cell receptor beta chains drawn from one sample of a study of blood T cells in healthy people across ages. TCRdb processed the 5' RACE reads anew with MiXCR; each CDR3 protein has one entry. The data show about a million distinct CDR3 sequences, 40% to 60% seen once. Sequencing was performed on blood. Receptors were obtained from a man between 25 and 39 years old in good health. The CDR3 runs from the conserved cysteine through the conserved F or W. The order of the fields is D gene, J gene, clone size, V gene, CDR3 protein, CDR3 DNA. D genes are given only for firm matches. Not every row has a clone size; where given, it reads once, few, many or a size class.

D gene: .
J gene: TRBJ2-4
clone size: .
V gene: TRBV6-5
CDR3 protein: CASSYSPGDKNIQYF
CDR3 DNA: TGTGCCAGCAGTTACTCCCCCGGGGACAAAAACATTCAGTACTTC

D gene: .
J gene: TRBJ2-7
clone size: once
V gene: TRBV7-2
CDR3 protein: CASSLAGVVNYEQYF
CDR3 DNA: TGTGCCAGCAGCTTAGCGGGGGTTGTCAACTACGAGCAGTACTTC

D gene: TRBD2
J gene: TRBJ2-7
clone size: few
V gene: TRBV25-1
CDR3 protein: CASSERPQRGYYEQYF
CDR3 DNA: TGTGCCAGCAGTGAAAGGCCCCAGCGGGGATACTACGAGCAGTACTTC

D gene: TRBD1
J gene: TRBJ2-7
clone size: .
V gene: TRBV20-1
CDR3 protein: CSAISGQGRDEQYF
CDR3 DNA: TGCAGTGCCATTTCGGGACAGGGTAGGGACGAGCAGTACTTC

D gene: .
J gene: TRBJ2-3
clone size: few
V gene: TRBV24-1
CDR3 protein: CATSAIGESSTDTQYF
CDR3 DNA: TGTGCCACCAGTGCGATCGGAGAATCTAGCACAGATACGCAGTATTTT

D gene: .
J gene: TRBJ1-1
clone size: .
V gene: TRBV3-1
CDR3 protein: CASSDRQKLSEAFF
CDR3 DNA: TGTGCCAGCAGCGATCGACAGAAGCTATCTGAAGCTTTCTTT

D gene: .
J gene: TRBJ2-3
clone size: .
V gene: TRBV4-3
CDR3 protein: CASSQDARGTDTQYF
CDR3 DNA: TGCGCCAGCAGCCAAGACGCGCGGGGCACAGATACGCAGTATTTT

D gene: TRBD2
J gene: TRBJ2-3
clone size: .
V gene: TRBV27
CDR3 protein: CASSFWGLAGERDTQYF
CDR3 DNA: TGTGCCAGCAGTTTCTGGGGACTAGCGGGGGAAAGAGATACGCAGTATTTT

D gene: TRBD1
J gene: TRBJ2-7
clone size: .
V gene: TRBV29-1
CDR3 protein: CSVTGVDPYEQYF
CDR3 DNA: TGCAGCGTTACAGGGGTAGACCCCTACGAGCAGTACTTC

D gene: .
J gene: TRBJ2-7
clone size: .
V gene: TRBV3-1
CDR3 protein: CASSLSSEPKEDYEQYF
CDR3 DNA: TGTGCCAGCAGCCTAAGTTCTGAACCAAAAGAGGACTACGAGCAGTACTTC

D gene: .
J gene: TRBJ2-3
clone size: .
V gene: TRBV30
CDR3 protein: CAWKLGGNRRTDTQYF
CDR3 DNA: TGTGCCTGGAAATTGGGCGGTAACCGACGCACAGATACGCAGTATTTT

D gene: .
J gene: TRBJ2-6
clone size: few
V gene: TRBV24-1
CDR3 protein: CATSDSGSSPISGANVLTF
CDR3 DNA: TGTGCCACCAGTGACTCGGGCAGTTCCCCTATCTCTGGGGCCAACGTCCTGACTTTC

D gene: .
J gene: TRBJ2-1
clone size: .
V gene: TRBV5-1
CDR3 protein: CASSSGQGGVSSYNEQFF
CDR3 DNA: TGCGCCAGCAGCTCGGGGCAGGGGGGAGTAAGCTCCTACAATGAGCAGTTCTTC

D gene: TRBD1
J gene: TRBJ2-7
clone size: .
V gene: TRBV28
CDR3 protein: CASMLGQGGYEQYF
CDR3 DNA: TGTGCCAGCATGCTAGGACAGGGGGGGTACGAGCAGTACTTC

D gene: .
J gene: TRBJ1-5
clone size: .
V gene: TRBV29-1
CDR3 protein: CSVEGTGPNQPQHF
CDR3 DNA: TGCAGCGTTGAAGGGACGGGACCCAATCAGCCCCAGCATTTT

D gene: TRBD1
J gene: TRBJ2-3
clone size: .
V gene: TRBV5-1
CDR3 protein: CASSDGQGPFTDTQYF
CDR3 DNA: TGCGCCAGCAGCGATGGACAGGGGCCTTTCACAGATACGCAGTATTTT

D gene: .
J gene: TRBJ2-1
clone size: .
V gene: TRBV5-1
CDR3 protein: CASGIGLSSDEQFF
CDR3 DNA: TGCGCCAGCGGCATCGGACTAAGTAGCGATGAGCAGTTCTTC

D gene: .
J gene: TRBJ2-4
clone size: .
V gene: TRBV29-1
CDR3 protein: CSVEGPGKNIQYF
CDR3 DNA: TGCAGCGTTGAGGGGCCAGGGAAAAACATTCAGTACTTC

D gene: .
J gene: TRBJ1-4
clone size: .
V gene: TRBV29-1
CDR3 protein: CSVPGAGEKLFF
CDR3 DNA: TGCAGCGTCCCGGGGGCCGGGGAAAAACTGTTTTTT

D gene: TRBD1
J gene: TRBJ2-7
clone size: .
V gene: TRBV6-1
CDR3 protein: CASSAGGTYEKYF
CDR3 DNA: TGTGCCAGCAGTGCAGGGGGAACCTACGAGAAGTACTTC